The rows below give T cell receptor beta chains drawn from one sample of a study of blood T cell repertoires in COVID-19. Sequencing used immunoSEQ multiplex PCR; TCRdb keeps in-frame clones, though not all of them. The sample holds some 70,000 clones, around 86% seen once. Sample: peripheral blood. The receptors were sampled from a man aged 50-59 years with active COVID-19. Both conserved end residues are part of each CDR3. D genes are given only for firm matches. A clone size is listed for some rows: how often the clone was seen (once, few, many), or a class if it is expanded.

V	length	J	D	size	DNA	CDR3
TRBV9	14	TRBJ1-2	TRBD1	-	TGTGCCAGCAGCGTAGGGGACAGCTTCTATGGCTACACCTTC	CASSVGDSFYGYTF
TRBV5-5	12	TRBJ1-6	-	-	TGTGCCAGCAGCCTCGGGGATTCACCCCTCCACTTT	CASSLGDSPLHF
TRBV7-2	15	TRBJ2-7	TRBD1	-	TGTGCCAGCAGCGCGCCGGGACAGGGGGGCTACGAGCAGTACTTC	CASSAPGQGGYEQYF
TRBV4-2	14	TRBJ2-3	-	-	TGTGCCAGCAGCCAAATAACGGGTCGGCATACGCAGTATTTT	CASSQITGRHTQYF
TRBV9	15	TRBJ2-3	TRBD1	-	TGTGCCAGCAGCCCAGGGACAGGGGGCTCAGATACGCAGTATTTT	CASSPGTGGSDTQYF
TRBV9	14	TRBJ2-3	TRBD2	-	TGTGCCAGCAGCCCGACTAGCGGGAGTGATACGCAGTATTTT	CASSPTSGSDTQYF
TRBV5-1	15	TRBJ2-5	-	-	TGCGCCAGCAGATTTTACGGGACACACCAAGAGACCCAGTACTTC	CASRFYGTHQETQYF
TRBV19	17	TRBJ2-1	TRBD2	once	TGTGCCAGTAGTATAGATGGGACTAGCGGGGTTTACAATGAGCAGTTCTTC	CASSIDGTSGVYNEQFF
TRBV7-2	15	TRBJ2-7	TRBD1	-	TGTGCCAGCAGCCCTTATGGGACAGGGGGGTACGAGCAGTACTTC	CASSPYGTGGYEQYF
TRBV6-5	14	TRBJ2-1	-	-	TGTGCCAGCAGTTACTCGGCTAGCGATACTGAGCAGTTCTTC	CASSYSASDTEQFF
TRBV5-1	14	TRBJ1-6	TRBD1	few	TGCGCCAGCAGCGAGGGACAGGGTTATTCACCCCTCCACTTT	CASSEGQGYSPLHF
TRBV27	13	TRBJ2-5	-	-	TGTGCCAGCAGTTTACAGTTCCAAGAGACCCAGTACTTC	CASSLQFQETQYF
TRBV6-2/TRBV6-3	16	TRBJ1-5	TRBD1	-	TGTGCCAGCAGTATCTCCGGGACAGCCAGCAATCAGCCCCAGCATTTT	CASSISGTASNQPQHF
TRBV7-9	13	TRBJ2-7	-	few	TGTGCCAGCAGGCCAGGCCATTCCTACGAGCAGTACTTC	CASRPGHSYEQYF
TRBV6-2/TRBV6-3	16	TRBJ2-3	TRBD2	-	TGTGCCAGCAGCCGGACTAGCGGGGGCCACGCAGATACGCAGTATTTT	CASSRTSGGHADTQYF
TRBV19	15	TRBJ1-2	-	-	TGTGCCAGTAGTACTAACAGGAGGGGAGTCTATGGCTACACCTTC	CASSTNRRGVYGYTF
TRBV6-2/TRBV6-3	15	TRBJ1-1	-	-	TGTGCCAGCAGTAATCCCGGGACATTGAACACTGAAGCTTTCTTT	CASSNPGTLNTEAFF
TRBV25-1	18	TRBJ2-7	TRBD1	-	TGTGCCAGCAGTCCGGCCCTTGGACAGGGGCGTTTCCAATACGAGCAGTACTTC	CASSPALGQGRFQYEQYF
TRBV6-6	12	TRBJ2-3	-	-	TGTGCCAGCAGTCCTAGCACAGATACGCAGTATTTT	CASSPSTDTQYF
TRBV6-5	13	TRBJ1-5	-	-	TGTGCCAGCACCGAGGGGGGGTGGCAGCCCCAGCATTTT	CASTEGGWQPQHF
TRBV19	14	TRBJ1-2	TRBD1	once	TGTGCCACCCAAGGTAGACAGGGCCGATTGAGCTACACCTTC	CATQGRQGRLSYTF
TRBV5-4	16	TRBJ2-2	TRBD2	-	TGTGCCAGCAGCTTACCCCCCGGGGGGGACACCGGGGAGCTGTTTTTT	CASSLPPGGDTGELFF
TRBV12-3/TRBV12-4	13	TRBJ1-4	-	-	TGTGCCAGCAGTTCAGGGTTTAATGAAAAACTGTTTTTT	CASSSGFNEKLFF
TRBV12-5	21	TRBJ2-1	TRBD2	-	TGTGCTAGTGGTTTGGTCCCCTTACCGGGACTAGCGGGGGAGCGGTACAATGAGCAGTTCTTC	CASGLVPLPGLAGERYNEQFF
TRBV5-1	13	TRBJ2-3	-	-	TGCGCCAGCAGCTTGCTTGTCGGCCATCAGGCGATATTT	CASSLLVGHQAIF
TRBV4-1	15	TRBJ2-3	TRBD2	-	TGCGCCAGCAGCTATAGCGGGGGGGCCTTAGATACGCAGTATTTT	CASSYSGGALDTQYF
TRBV10-3	13	TRBJ1-1	TRBD1	-	TGTGCCGTCCAGACAGGGCCGGGGGAGGAAGCTTTCTTT	CAVQTGPGEEAFF
TRBV5-1	13	TRBJ2-7	-	-	TGCGCCAGTACCGGGACAAACTCCTACGAGCAGTACTTC	CASTGTNSYEQYF
TRBV9	15	TRBJ1-1	-	-	TGTGCCAGCAGCCCCAGCACAGGGAGGAACACTGAAGCTTTCTTT	CASSPSTGRNTEAFF
TRBV4-3	16	TRBJ2-5	TRBD2	-	TGCGCCAGCAGCCGAGGACTAGCGGGTGGCCAAGAGACCCAGTACTTC	CASSRGLAGGQETQYF
TRBV30	13	TRBJ1-1	-	-	TGTGCCTGGAGAGAGCAACTGAACACTGAAGCTTTCTTT	CAWREQLNTEAFF
TRBV2	15	TRBJ2-7	TRBD2	-	TGTGCCAGCTATGATCTAGCGGGGGACTCCTACGAGCAGTACTTC	CASYDLAGDSYEQYF
TRBV4-2	14	TRBJ2-7	-	-	TGTGCCAGCAGCCAAGATAAACGGGGCTACGAGCAGTACTTC	CASSQDKRGYEQYF
TRBV4-3	15	TRBJ1-2	TRBD1	-	TGCGCCAGCAGCCAAGACGGACAGGGGGCCCTTGGCTACACCTTC	CASSQDGQGALGYTF
TRBV6-2/TRBV6-3	13	TRBJ1-1	-	-	TGTGCCAGCAGTTACGAGAGGGGGACTGAAGCTTTCTTT	CASSYERGTEAFF
TRBV2	14	TRBJ2-7	TRBD1	-	TGTGCCAGCAGTGAACAGGGGGCCCTCTACGAGCAGTACTTC	CASSEQGALYEQYF
TRBV6-2/TRBV6-3	16	TRBJ1-5	-	-	TGTGCCAGCAGCCGAACAAGGGGATATAGCAATCAGCCCCAGCATTTT	CASSRTRGYSNQPQHF
TRBV18	16	TRBJ2-1	TRBD2	-	TGTGCCAGCTCACCTAATTCGCGGGAGGGCCTCTATGAGCAGTTCTTC	CASSPNSREGLYEQFF
TRBV7-2	15	TRBJ2-7	-	-	TGTGCCAGCAGCTTGGGCAGGGAGGTTTCCTACGAGCAGTACTTC	CASSLGREVSYEQYF
TRBV5-1	18	TRBJ2-3	TRBD2	-	TGCGCCAGCAGCTTGGATGGGGGGCTAGCGGGGTTCACAGATACGCAGTATTTT	CASSLDGGLAGFTDTQYF